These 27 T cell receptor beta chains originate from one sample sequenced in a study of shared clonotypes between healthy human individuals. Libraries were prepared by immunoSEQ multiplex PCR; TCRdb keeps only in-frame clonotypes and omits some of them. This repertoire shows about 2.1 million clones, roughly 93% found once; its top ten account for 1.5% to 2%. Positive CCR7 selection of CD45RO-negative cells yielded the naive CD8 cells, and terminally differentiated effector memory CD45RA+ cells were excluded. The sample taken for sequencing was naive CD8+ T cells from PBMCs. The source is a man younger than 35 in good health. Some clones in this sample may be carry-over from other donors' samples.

The CDR3 sequence is CASSETGAGGTEAFF. For the CDR3, the DNA is TGCGCCAGCAGTGAGACGGGGGCCGGTGGCACTGAAGCTTTCTTT. The chain joins TRBV10-2 to TRBJ1-1; maybe TRBD1 (6 bases). Germline-derived CDR1 and CDR2 are WSHSY and SAAADI. V was shortened by 2 bases and J by 4 bases, with 14 bases between the two germline ends. This CDR3 is built from 15 residues.

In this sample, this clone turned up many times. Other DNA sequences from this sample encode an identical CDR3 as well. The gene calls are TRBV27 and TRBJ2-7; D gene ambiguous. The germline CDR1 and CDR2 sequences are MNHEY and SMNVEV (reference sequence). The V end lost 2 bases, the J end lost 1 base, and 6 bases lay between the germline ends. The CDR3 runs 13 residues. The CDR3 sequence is CASSLGQSYEQYF. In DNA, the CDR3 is TGTGCCAGCAGTTTAGGGCAGTCCTACGAGCAGTACTTC.

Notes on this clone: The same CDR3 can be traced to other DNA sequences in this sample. CDR3 residues: CASSLSTSLTDTQYF. CDR3 nucleotide sequence: TGTGCCAGCAGTTTATCGACTAGCCTTACAGATACGCAGTATTTT. This rearrangement joins TRBV27 to TRBJ2-3; 7 bases fit TRBD2. The germline CDR1 and CDR2 sequences are MNHEY and SMNVEV (reference sequence). CDR3 length: 15 residues. With V trimmed by 0 bases and J by 3 bases, 3 bases remained unmatched.

The CDR3 loop reads CASRSPGLAIDEQYF. The CDR3 nucleotides read TGTGCCAGCAGATCACCGGGACTAGCTATCGACGAGCAGTACTTC. The J gene is TRBJ2-7, the V gene TRBV27; 9 bases agree with TRBD2. V dropped 6 bases and J dropped 5; count of bases not matched to a gene: 11. This CDR3 spans 15 amino acids. Germline lookup yields CDR1 MNHEY and CDR2 SMNVEV (reference sequence).

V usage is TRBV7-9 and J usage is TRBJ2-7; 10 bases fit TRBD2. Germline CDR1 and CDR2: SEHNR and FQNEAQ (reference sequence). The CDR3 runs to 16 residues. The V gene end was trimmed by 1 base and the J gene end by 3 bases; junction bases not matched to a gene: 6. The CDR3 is CASSLGLAGALYEQYF. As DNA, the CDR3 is TGTGCCAGCAGCTTAGGCCTAGCGGGAGCACTCTACGAGCAGTACTTC.

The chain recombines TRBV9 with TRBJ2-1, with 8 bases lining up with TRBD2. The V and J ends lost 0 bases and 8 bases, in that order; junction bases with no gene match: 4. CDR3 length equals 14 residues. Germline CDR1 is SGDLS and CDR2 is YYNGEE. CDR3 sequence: CASSVAGGIDEQFF. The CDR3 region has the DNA TGTGCCAGCAGCGTAGCGGGAGGGATCGATGAGCAGTTCTTC.

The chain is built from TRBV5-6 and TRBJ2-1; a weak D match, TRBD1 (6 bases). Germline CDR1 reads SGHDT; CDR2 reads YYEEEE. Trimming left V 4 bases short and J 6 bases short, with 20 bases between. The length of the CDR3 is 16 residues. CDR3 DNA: TGTGCCAGCAGCCATCGGCCAGGGGTATTGATCAATGAGCAGTTCTTC. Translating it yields CASSHRPGVLINEQFF.

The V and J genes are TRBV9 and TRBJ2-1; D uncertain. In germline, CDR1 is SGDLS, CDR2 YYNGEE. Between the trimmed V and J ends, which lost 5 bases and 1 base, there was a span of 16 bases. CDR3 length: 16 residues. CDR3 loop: CASRAGSALSYNEQFF. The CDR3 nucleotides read TGTGCCAGCAGGGCCGGCTCGGCTCTATCCTACAATGAGCAGTTCTTC. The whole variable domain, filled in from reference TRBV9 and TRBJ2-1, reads DSGVTQTPKHLITATGQRVTLRCSPRSGDLSVYWYQQSLDQGLQFLIQYYNGEERAKGNILERFSAQQFPDLHSELNLSSLELGDSALYFCASRAGSALSYNEQFFGPGTRLTVL.

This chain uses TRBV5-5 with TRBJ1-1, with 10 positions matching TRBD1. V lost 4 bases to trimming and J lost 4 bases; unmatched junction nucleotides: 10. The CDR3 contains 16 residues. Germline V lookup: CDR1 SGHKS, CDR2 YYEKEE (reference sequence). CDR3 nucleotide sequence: TGTGCCAGCAGCCCGGGGACAGGGGAGCGGAGCACTGAAGCTTTCTTT. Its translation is CASSPGTGERSTEAFF. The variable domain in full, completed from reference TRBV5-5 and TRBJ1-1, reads DAGVTQSPTHLIKTRGQQVTLRCSPISGHKSVSWYQQVLGQGPQFIFQYYEKEERGRGNFPDRFSARQFPNYSSELNVNALLLGDSALYLCASSPGTGERSTEAFFGQGTRLTVV.

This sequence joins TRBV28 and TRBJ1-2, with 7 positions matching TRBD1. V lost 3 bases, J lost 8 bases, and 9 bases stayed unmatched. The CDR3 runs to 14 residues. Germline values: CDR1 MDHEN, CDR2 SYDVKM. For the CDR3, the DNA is TGTGCCAGCAGTTTGCGCAGGGGGGGAGGAGGCTACACCTTC. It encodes CASSLRRGGGGYTF.

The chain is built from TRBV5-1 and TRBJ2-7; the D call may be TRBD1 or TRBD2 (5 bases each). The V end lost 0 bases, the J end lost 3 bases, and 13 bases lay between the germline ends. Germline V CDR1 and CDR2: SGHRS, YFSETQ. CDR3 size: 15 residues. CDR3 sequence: CASSLDWDPIYEQYF. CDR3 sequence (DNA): TGCGCCAGCAGCTTGGACTGGGACCCCATCTACGAGCAGTACTTC.

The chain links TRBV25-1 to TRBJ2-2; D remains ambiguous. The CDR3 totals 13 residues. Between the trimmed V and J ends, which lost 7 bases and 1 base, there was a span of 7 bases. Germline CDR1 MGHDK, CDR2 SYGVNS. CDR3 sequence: CASTPGNTGELFF. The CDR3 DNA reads TGTGCCAGCACTCCAGGGAACACCGGGGAGCTGTTTTTT. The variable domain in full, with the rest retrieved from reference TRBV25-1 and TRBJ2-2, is EADIYQTPRYLVIGTGKKITLECSQTMGHDKMYWYQQDPGMELHLIHYSYGVNSTEKGDLSSESTVSRIRTEHFPLTLESARPSHTSQYLCASTPGNTGELFFGEGSRLTVL.

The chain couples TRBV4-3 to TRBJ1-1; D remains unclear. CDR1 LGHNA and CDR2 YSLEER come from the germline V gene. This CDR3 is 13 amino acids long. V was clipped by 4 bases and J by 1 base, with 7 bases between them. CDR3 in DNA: TGCGCCAGCAGCCCATTCAGGAACACTGAAGCTTTCTTT. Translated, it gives CASSPFRNTEAFF.

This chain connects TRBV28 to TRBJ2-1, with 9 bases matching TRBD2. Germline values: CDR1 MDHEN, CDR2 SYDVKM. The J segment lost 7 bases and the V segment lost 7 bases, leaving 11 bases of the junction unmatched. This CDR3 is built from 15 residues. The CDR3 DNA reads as TGTGCCAGCACAGACTTTAGCGGGAGTATAAATGAGCAGTTCTTC. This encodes CASTDFSGSINEQFF.

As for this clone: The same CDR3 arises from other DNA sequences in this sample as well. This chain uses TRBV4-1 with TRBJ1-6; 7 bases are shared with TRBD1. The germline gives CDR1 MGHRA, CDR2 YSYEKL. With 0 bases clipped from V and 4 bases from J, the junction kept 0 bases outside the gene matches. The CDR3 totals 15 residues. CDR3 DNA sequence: TGCGCCAGCAGCCAAGAGACAGGGTATAATTCACCCCTCCACTTT. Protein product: CASSQETGYNSPLHF.

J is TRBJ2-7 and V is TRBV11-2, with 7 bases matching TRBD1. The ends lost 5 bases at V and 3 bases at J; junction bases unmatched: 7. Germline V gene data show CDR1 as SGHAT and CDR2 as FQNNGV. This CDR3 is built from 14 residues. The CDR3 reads CASSDRDRLYEQYF. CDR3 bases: TGTGCCAGCAGCGACCGGGACAGACTCTACGAGCAGTACTTC.

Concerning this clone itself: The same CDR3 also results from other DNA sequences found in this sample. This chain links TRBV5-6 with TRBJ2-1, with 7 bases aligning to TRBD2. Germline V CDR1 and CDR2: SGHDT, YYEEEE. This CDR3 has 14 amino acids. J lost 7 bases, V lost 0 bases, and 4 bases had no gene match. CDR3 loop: CASSLGLAVNEQFF. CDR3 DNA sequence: TGTGCCAGCAGCTTGGGGCTAGCGGTTAATGAGCAGTTCTTC. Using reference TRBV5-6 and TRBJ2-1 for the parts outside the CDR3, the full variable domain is DAGVTQSPTHLIKTRGQQVTLRCSPKSGHDTVSWYQQALGQGPQFIFQYYEEEERQRGNFPDRFSGHQFPNYSSELNVNALLLGDSALYLCASSLGLAVNEQFFGPGTRLTVL.

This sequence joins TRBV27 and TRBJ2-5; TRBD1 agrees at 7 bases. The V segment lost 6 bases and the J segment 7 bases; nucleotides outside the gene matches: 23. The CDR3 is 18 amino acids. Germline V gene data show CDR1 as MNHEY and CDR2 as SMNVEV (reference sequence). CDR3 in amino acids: CASSSKATGSVRPGTQYF. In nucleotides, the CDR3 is TGTGCCAGCAGCTCCAAGGCGACAGGGTCAGTGCGGCCCGGGACCCAGTACTTC.

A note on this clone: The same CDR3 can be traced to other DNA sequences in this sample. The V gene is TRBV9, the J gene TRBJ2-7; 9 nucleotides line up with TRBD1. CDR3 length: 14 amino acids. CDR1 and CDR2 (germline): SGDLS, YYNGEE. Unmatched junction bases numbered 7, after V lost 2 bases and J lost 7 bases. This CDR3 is CASSVGTGLGEQYF. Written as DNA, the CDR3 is TGTGCCAGCAGCGTCGGGACAGGGTTAGGTGAGCAGTACTTC.

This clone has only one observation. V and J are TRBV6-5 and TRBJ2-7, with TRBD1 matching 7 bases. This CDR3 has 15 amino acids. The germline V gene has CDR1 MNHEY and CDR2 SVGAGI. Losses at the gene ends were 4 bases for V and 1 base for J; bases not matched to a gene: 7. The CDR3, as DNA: TGTGCCAGCAGTTCCCGGGACAGTTTTTCCTACGAGCAGTACTTC. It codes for CASSSRDSFSYEQYF.

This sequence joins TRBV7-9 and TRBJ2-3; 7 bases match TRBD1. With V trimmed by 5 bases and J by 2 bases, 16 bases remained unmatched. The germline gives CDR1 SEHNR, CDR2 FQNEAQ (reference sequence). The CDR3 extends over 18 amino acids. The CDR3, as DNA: TGTGCCAGCAGCCCCTCGGGACAGCTCAGTTGGGCCACAGATACGCAGTATTTT. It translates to CASSPSGQLSWATDTQYF. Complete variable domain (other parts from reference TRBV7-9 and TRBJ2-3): DTGVSQNPRHKITKRGQNVTFRCDPISEHNRLYWYRQTLGQGPEFLTYFQNEAQLEKSRLLSDRFSAERPKGSFSTLEIQRTEQGDSAMYLCASSPSGQLSWATDTQYFGPGTRLTVL.

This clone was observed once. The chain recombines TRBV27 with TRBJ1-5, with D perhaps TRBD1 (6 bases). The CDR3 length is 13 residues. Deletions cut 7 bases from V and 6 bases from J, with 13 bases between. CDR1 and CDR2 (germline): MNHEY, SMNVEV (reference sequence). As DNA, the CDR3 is TGTGCCAGCACCCAAAGGGGGGGTCAGCCCCAGCATTTT. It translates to CASTQRGGQPQHF.

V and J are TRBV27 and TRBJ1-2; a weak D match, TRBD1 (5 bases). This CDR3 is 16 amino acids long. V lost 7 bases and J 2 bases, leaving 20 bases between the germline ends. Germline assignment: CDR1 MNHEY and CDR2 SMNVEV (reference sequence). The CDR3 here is CASMRTRTDVNYGYTF. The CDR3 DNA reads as TGTGCCAGCATGCGGACACGCACCGATGTAAACTATGGCTACACCTTC.

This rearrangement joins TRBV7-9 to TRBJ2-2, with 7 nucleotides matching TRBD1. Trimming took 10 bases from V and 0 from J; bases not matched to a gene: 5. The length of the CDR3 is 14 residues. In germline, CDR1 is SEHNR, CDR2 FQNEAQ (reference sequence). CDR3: CANAGTANTGELFF. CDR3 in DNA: TGTGCCAACGCCGGGACAGCGAACACCGGGGAGCTGTTTTTT.

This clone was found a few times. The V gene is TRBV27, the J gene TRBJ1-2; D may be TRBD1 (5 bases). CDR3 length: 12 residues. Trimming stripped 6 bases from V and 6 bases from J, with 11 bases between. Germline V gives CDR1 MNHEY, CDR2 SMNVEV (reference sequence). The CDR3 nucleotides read TGTGCCAGCAGCCCAGGGTATGATGGCTACACCTTC. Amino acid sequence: CASSPGYDGYTF.

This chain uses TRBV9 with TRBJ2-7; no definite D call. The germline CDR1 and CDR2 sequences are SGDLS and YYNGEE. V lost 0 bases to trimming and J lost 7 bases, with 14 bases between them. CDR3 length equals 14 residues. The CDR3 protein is CASSVDVTLLEQYF. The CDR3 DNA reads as TGTGCCAGCAGCGTAGATGTGACATTGTTGGAGCAGTACTTC. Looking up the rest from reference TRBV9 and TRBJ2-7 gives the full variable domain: DSGVTQTPKHLITATGQRVTLRCSPRSGDLSVYWYQQSLDQGLQFLIQYYNGEERAKGNILERFSAQQFPDLHSELNLSSLELGDSALYFCASSVDVTLLEQYFGPGTRLTVT.

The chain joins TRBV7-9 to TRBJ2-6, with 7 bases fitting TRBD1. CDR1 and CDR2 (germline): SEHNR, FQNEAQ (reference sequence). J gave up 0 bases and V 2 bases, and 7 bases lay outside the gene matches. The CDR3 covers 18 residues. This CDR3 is CASSLSRTGFSGANVLTF. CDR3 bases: TGTGCCAGCAGCTTATCGAGGACAGGCTTCTCTGGGGCCAACGTCCTGACTTTC.